This T cell receptor (beta chain) was captured by sequencing in a study of control samples from healthy donors and cancer patients. With 4 bases removed from V and 7 bases from J, the gap between germline ends came to 2 bases. CDR1 LGHNT and CDR2 FRNRAP come from the germline V gene. This CDR3 region has 10 residues. Here immunoSEQ multiplex PCR was the method, and the copy in TCRdb shows in-frame clones only, minus some. The table shows roughly 120,000 clones, with more than 70% occurring only once. The specimen was blood. The receptor was derived from a man in his fifties or sixties in good health. The rearrangement links TRBV12-5 to TRBJ2-1; D call uncertain. The CDR3 reads CASGWNEQFF. DNA of the CDR3: TGTGCTAGTGGTTGGAATGAGCAGTTCTTC. The entire variable domain, with the rest obtained from reference TRBV12-5 and TRBJ2-1, is as follows: DARVTQTPRHKVTEMGQEVTMRCQPILGHNTVFWYRQTMMQGLELLAYFRNRAPLDDSGMPKDRFSAEMPDATLATLKIQPSEPRDSAVYFCASGWNEQFFGPGTRLTVL.